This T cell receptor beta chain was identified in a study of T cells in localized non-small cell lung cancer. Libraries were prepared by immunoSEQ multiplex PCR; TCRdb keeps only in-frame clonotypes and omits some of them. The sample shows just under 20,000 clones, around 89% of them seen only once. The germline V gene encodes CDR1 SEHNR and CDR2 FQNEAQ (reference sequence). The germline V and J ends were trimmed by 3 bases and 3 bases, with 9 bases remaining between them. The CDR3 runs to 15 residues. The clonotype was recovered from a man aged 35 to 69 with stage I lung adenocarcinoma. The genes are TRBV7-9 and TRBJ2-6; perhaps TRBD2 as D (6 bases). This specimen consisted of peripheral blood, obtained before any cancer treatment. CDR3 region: CASSFGGFGANVLTF. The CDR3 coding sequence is TGTGCCAGCAGCTTCGGGGGATTTGGGGCCAACGTCCTGACTTTC.